The 9 T cell receptor beta chains presented below share a single source sample, sequenced in a study of blood T cell repertoires in COVID-19 (dated by TCRdb to 2019 to 2021). Library preparation used the immunoSEQ multiplex PCR assay. Held by TCRdb, this immuneACCESS table contains in-frame sequences only and omits some clones. Under half of the omission traces to an unresolved V gene where checked; the cause of the rest is unknown. Within this sample are roughly 330,000 clones, with approximately 90% of them counted one time only. The ten largest clones represent roughly 4% of the sample. The source material was peripheral blood. These receptors all stem from a woman between 45 and 60 years old with active or convalescent COVID-19.

The gene calls are TRBV28 and TRBJ1-6; TRBD1 matches at 10 bases. V trimming: 5 bases; J trimming: 13 bases; junction bases outside the gene matches: 11. Germline CDR1 reads MDHEN; CDR2 reads SYDVKM. The CDR3 has 15 amino acids. CDR3 bases: TGTGCCAGCAGTCGCCCGGGACAGGGGAGAGGGCCCCTCCACTTT. As protein: CASSRPGQGRGPLHF.

The V call is TRBV7-3, the J call TRBJ2-1, with 12 bases that match TRBD2. The CDR3 is 14 residues long. V lost 5 bases, J lost 7 bases, and 3 bases stayed unmatched. The germline CDR1 and CDR2 sequences are SGHTA and FQGTGA. The CDR3 bases are TGTGCCAGCAGCCTAGCGGGAGGGGAAAATGAGCAGTTCTTC. It translates to CASSLAGGENEQFF. Together with reference TRBV7-3 and TRBJ2-1, the CDR3 gives the full variable domain: GAGVSQTPSNKVTEKGKYVELRCDPISGHTALYWYRQSLGQGPEFLIYFQGTGAADDSGLPNDRFFAVRPEGSVSTLKIQRTERGDSAVYLCASSLAGGENEQFFGPGTRLTVL.

This sequence joins TRBV9 and TRBJ2-1; 9 nucleotides line up with TRBD2. Germline V gene lookup returns CDR1 SGDLS and CDR2 YYNGEE. Trimming cost V 0 bases and J 1 base; bases outside gene matches: 5. The CDR3 consists of 17 residues. CDR3 protein: CASSVAPLAGSYNEQFF. Written as DNA, the CDR3 is TGTGCCAGCAGCGTAGCCCCCCTAGCGGGATCCTACAATGAGCAGTTCTTC.

This chain joins TRBV14 and TRBJ1-1; D remains ambiguous. V lost 2 bases and J 1 base, leaving 11 bases between the germline ends. There are 15 residues in the CDR3. From germline, CDR1 is SGHDN and CDR2 FVKESK. The CDR3 spells CASSQYARRNTEAFF. CDR3 sequence (DNA): TGTGCCAGCAGCCAATACGCCCGGAGGAACACTGAAGCTTTCTTT.

The CDR3 loop reads CASSQGEGGGYNEQFF. CDR3 sequence (DNA): TGCGCCAGCAGCCAAGGAGAGGGAGGGGGGTACAATGAGCAGTTCTTC. The genes are TRBV4-1 and TRBJ2-1; D perhaps matches TRBD2 (7 bases). CDR1 is MGHRA, CDR2 YSYEKL, per germline. The CDR3 extends over 16 amino acids. Trimming cost V 1 base and J 4 bases, with 14 bases left between them.

This clone was counted many times. The V gene is TRBV7-9, the J gene TRBJ1-6; tentative D call: TRBD1 (5 bases). The ends were cut back, 4 bases at V and 7 bases at J, with 14 bases in the middle. CDR1 and CDR2 from the germline V gene are SEHNR and FQNEAQ (reference sequence). The CDR3 contains 15 residues. Here the CDR3 DNA reads TGTGCCAGCAGCTCCCTGGACAAGCCCAATTCACCCCTCCACTTT. Translation: CASSSLDKPNSPLHF. The full variable domain, its missing parts supplied by reference TRBV7-9 and TRBJ1-6, is DTGVSQNPRHKITKRGQNVTFRCDPISEHNRLYWYRQTLGQGPEFLTYFQNEAQLEKSRLLSDRFSAERPKGSFSTLEIQRTEQGDSAMYLCASSSLDKPNSPLHFGNGTRLTVT.

This chain links TRBV11-2 with TRBJ1-4, with D maybe TRBD1 (6 bases). Trimming shortened V by 1 base and J by 7 bases, and 7 bases separated the two germline ends. This CDR3 comprises 13 residues. CDR1 is SGHAT and CDR2 is FQNNGV in the germline V gene. Written as DNA, the CDR3 is TGTGCCAGCAGCTTAGGGACAGCTGAAAAACTGTTTTTT. It codes for CASSLGTAEKLFF.

The chain couples TRBV2 to TRBJ1-4, with D uncertain. Germline CDR1 and CDR2: SNHLY and FYNNEI. This CDR3 is built from 11 residues. Trimming stripped 7 bases from V and 5 bases from J, with 5 bases between. The CDR3 DNA reads as TGTGCCAGCACCCCGAATGAAAAACTGTTTTTT. Its translation is CASTPNEKLFF. Based on the CDR3 plus reference TRBV2 and TRBJ1-4, the full variable domain is EPEVTQTPSHQVTQMGQEVILRCVPISNHLYFYWYRQILGQKVEFLVSFYNNEISEKSEIFDDQFSVERPDGSNFTLKIRSTKLEDSAMYFCASTPNEKLFFGSGTQLSVL.

This chain connects TRBV29-1 to TRBJ1-2, with D tentatively TRBD1 (6 bases). The CDR3 has 12 residues. Germline assignment: CDR1 SQVTM and CDR2 ANQGSEA. V lost 1 base to trimming and J lost 10 bases, with 13 bases between them. The chain's CDR3 is CSVEGQGRDYTF. CDR3 DNA sequence: TGCAGCGTTGAAGGCCAGGGGAGGGACTACACCTTC.